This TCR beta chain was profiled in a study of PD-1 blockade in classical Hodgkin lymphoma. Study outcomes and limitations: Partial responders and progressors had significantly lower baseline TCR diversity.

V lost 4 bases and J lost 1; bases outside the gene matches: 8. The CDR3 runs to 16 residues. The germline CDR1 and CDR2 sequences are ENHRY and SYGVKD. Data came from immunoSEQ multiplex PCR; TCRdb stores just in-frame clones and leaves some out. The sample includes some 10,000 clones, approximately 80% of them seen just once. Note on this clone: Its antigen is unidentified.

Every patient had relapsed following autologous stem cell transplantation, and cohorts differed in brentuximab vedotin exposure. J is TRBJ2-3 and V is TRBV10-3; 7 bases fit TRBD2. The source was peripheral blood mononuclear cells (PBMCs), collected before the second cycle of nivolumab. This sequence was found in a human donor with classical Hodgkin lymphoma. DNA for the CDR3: TGTGCCATCAGTGGATCGGGAGGTGTGGGCACAGATACGCAGTATTTT. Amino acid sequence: CAISGSGGVGTDTQYF.